A single sample gave rise to the 28 T cell receptor beta chains below, sequenced in a study of cytomegalovirus exposure and HLA in healthy donors. Primers for the PCR totalled 60 Vbeta and 13 Jbeta. TCRdb's copy holds only in-frame clones and misses some; the assay was immunoSEQ multiplex PCR. This sample has fewer than 85,000 clones, with approximately 69% found just once. Source material: PBMCs. The origin of the receptors is a man aged 35 to 55 in good health and CMV-seropositive.

The CDR3 spells CASSFVGRPNYGYTF. As DNA, the CDR3 is TGTGCCAGCAGCTTTGTGGGCAGGCCGAACTATGGCTACACCTTC. The V call is TRBV5-6, the J call TRBJ1-2; no firm D call. Germline CDR1 SGHDT, CDR2 YYEEEE. Trimming shortened V by 2 bases and J by 2 bases, and 13 bases separated the two germline ends. The CDR3 totals 15 residues. Supplemented by reference TRBV5-6 and TRBJ1-2, the full variable domain reads DAGVTQSPTHLIKTRGQQVTLRCSPKSGHDTVSWYQQALGQGPQFIFQYYEEEERQRGNFPDRFSGHQFPNYSSELNVNALLLGDSALYLCASSFVGRPNYGYTFGSGTRLTVV.

This clone showed up just a few times. V is TRBV4-1 and J is TRBJ2-3; 12 bases are shared with TRBD2. The CDR3 is made up of 18 amino acids. V lost 1 base to trimming and J lost 2 bases; unmatched junction nucleotides: 7. Germline assignment: CDR1 MGHRA and CDR2 YSYEKL. The CDR3 DNA reads as TGCGCCAGCAGCCAAGTTGGCCTAGCGGGAGGGAACACAGATACGCAGTATTTT. Translated, it gives CASSQVGLAGGNTDTQYF.

The V call is TRBV5-1, the J call TRBJ2-1, with D tentatively TRBD2 (6 bases). The V end was cut by 0 bases, the J end by 4 bases, with 14 bases between. The germline V gene has CDR1 SGHRS and CDR2 YFSETQ. The CDR3 spans 16 residues. As DNA, the CDR3 is TGCGCCAGCAGCTTGGCGGCCGGGACTGCATACAATGAGCAGTTCTTC. Protein product: CASSLAAGTAYNEQFF. Combining the CDR3 with reference TRBV5-1 and TRBJ2-1 gives the whole variable domain KAGVTQTPRYLIKTRGQQVTLSCSPISGHRSVSWYQQTPGQGLQFLFEYFSETQRNKGNFPGRFSGRQFSNSRSEMNVSTLELGDSALYLCASSLAAGTAYNEQFFGPGTRLTVL.

This clone was seen only a few times. CDR3 bases: TGTGCCAGCAGTGTGATGCAGGCCGTGGGAGGCGAGCAGTACTTC. Its protein product is CASSVMQAVGGEQYF. The V call is TRBV2, the J call TRBJ2-7, with D possibly being TRBD2 (6 bases). This CDR3 has 15 residues. V was pared by 4 bases and J by 6 bases, with 19 bases between. Germline-derived CDR1 and CDR2 are SNHLY and FYNNEI.

The J gene is TRBJ1-3, the V gene TRBV20-1; D remains unclear. V was trimmed by 5 bases and J by 8 bases, leaving 7 bases between them. The V gene's germline CDR1 is DFQATT and CDR2 SNEGSKA (reference sequence). CDR3 length: 10 amino acids. The CDR3 sequence is CSAGRDTIYF. The CDR3 nucleotides read TGCAGTGCTGGCCGGGACACCATATATTTT.

The CDR3 DNA sequence: TGTGCCAGCAGCCCCCGGCACGAGGACAATGAGCAGTTCTTC. It specifies CASSPRHEDNEQFF. The gene calls are TRBV9 and TRBJ2-1; D is ambiguous. Deletions cut 4 bases from V and 5 bases from J, with 13 bases between. The germline gives CDR1 SGDLS, CDR2 YYNGEE. CDR3 size: 14 residues.

The V gene is TRBV7-2, the J gene TRBJ2-7, with TRBD2 matching 10 bases. In germline, CDR1 is SGHTA, CDR2 FQGNSA. J lost 5 bases, V lost 7 bases, and 8 bases had no gene match. The CDR3 extends over 14 amino acids. The CDR3 nucleotides are TGTGCCAGCAAACCTAGCGGGGGTTTCCACGAGCAGTACTTC. Translating it yields CASKPSGGFHEQYF.

The chain joins TRBV4-3 to TRBJ2-1, with 8 bases aligning to TRBD1. V was pared by 0 bases and J by 2 bases, with 6 bases of the junction left unmatched. This CDR3 spans 17 amino acids. Germline V gives CDR1 LGHNA, CDR2 YSLEER. CDR3 nucleotides: TGCGCCAGCAGCCAAGAGGCTCGGACAGGGCCCTACAATGAGCAGTTCTTC. Residues: CASSQEARTGPYNEQFF.

This clone was counted a few times. The chain couples TRBV6-1 to TRBJ1-4; tentatively, D is TRBD1 (5 bases). The CDR3 is 19 amino acids. V was cut by 0 bases and J by 6 bases, with 23 bases left in between. Germline assignment: CDR1 MNHNS and CDR2 SASEGT. This CDR3 is CASSEAIKPQGSPHEKLFF. For the CDR3, the DNA is TGTGCCAGCAGTGAAGCCATTAAGCCGCAGGGATCGCCTCATGAAAAACTGTTTTTT.

The chain carries TRBV11-2 and TRBJ2-1, with D possibly being TRBD1 (5 bases). The CDR3 contains 14 residues. Germline CDR1 and CDR2: SGHAT and FQNNGV. V was pared by 4 bases and J by 5 bases, with 12 bases between. The DNA of the CDR3 is TGTGCCAGCAGCTCGCTGACAGTGAACAATGAGCAGTTCTTC. Amino acids: CASSSLTVNNEQFF.

The rearrangement links TRBV2 to TRBJ1-4, with no clear D. The CDR3 spans 15 residues. In germline, CDR1 is SNHLY, CDR2 FYNNEI. Trimming took 4 bases from V and 0 from J, leaving 9 bases between them. CDR3 protein: CASSGRRATNEKLFF. In nucleotides, the CDR3 is TGTGCCAGCAGTGGGAGGAGAGCAACTAATGAAAAACTGTTTTTT.

The chain links TRBV5-8 to TRBJ2-7; 8 bases fit TRBD1. From germline, CDR1 is SGHTS and CDR2 YDEGEE. The ends lost 2 bases at V and 3 bases at J; junction bases unmatched: 13. The CDR3 extends over 17 amino acids. The CDR3 bases are TGTGCCAGCAGCTTCGACATCCGGGACAGGAGATGCTACGAGCAGTACTTC. Its translation is CASSFDIRDRRCYEQYF.

V usage is TRBV5-1 and J usage is TRBJ1-1; tentatively, D is TRBD1 (5 bases). The V end was cut by 6 bases, the J end by 6 bases, with 9 bases between. Germline V gene lookup returns CDR1 SGHRS and CDR2 YFSETQ. The CDR3 spans 11 residues. CDR3 protein: CASNWGAEAFF. DNA for the CDR3: TGCGCCAGCAACTGGGGGGCTGAAGCTTTCTTT.

V and J are TRBV2 and TRBJ1-5; D is ambiguous. The V end lost 2 bases, the J end lost 4 bases, and 6 bases lay between the germline ends. CDR3 length: 13 residues. Germline assignment: CDR1 SNHLY and CDR2 FYNNEI. The DNA for the CDR3 is TGTGCCAGCAGTGAAAAGAGAAATCAGCCCCAGCATTTT. As protein: CASSEKRNQPQHF.

Of note for this clone: One end of the junction does not line up with germline, which may come from a read error. This chain joins TRBV7-6 and TRBJ2-5, with 7 bases matching TRBD1. This CDR3 is built from 13 residues. The germline V gene encodes CDR1 SGHVS and CDR2 FNYEAQ. CDR3 region: CASNLAGGETQYF. In nucleotides, the CDR3 is TGTGCCAGCAACTTAGCAGGGGGAGAGACCCAGTACTTC.

The CDR3 sequence is CASSLAGAYEQYF. The CDR3 bases are TGTGCCAGCAGTTTGGCAGGGGCCTACGAGCAGTACTTC. The rearrangement links TRBV28 to TRBJ2-7, with D perhaps TRBD1 (6 bases). The V and J ends lost 3 bases and 2 bases respectively, with 8 bases between them. The germline CDR1 and CDR2 sequences are MDHEN and SYDVKM. The CDR3 contains 13 residues. Full variable domain (outside the CDR3, taken from reference TRBV28 and TRBJ2-7): DVKVTQSSRYLVKRTGEKVFLECVQDMDHENMFWYRQDPGLGLRLIYFSYDVKMKEKGDIPEGYSVSREKKERFSLILESASTNQTSMYLCASSLAGAYEQYFGPGTRLTVT.

J is TRBJ2-1 and V is TRBV5-6; the D gene is possibly TRBD2 (6 bases). The CDR3 spans 14 residues. Trimming removed 0 bases at V and 5 bases at J, with 9 bases between. The V gene's germline CDR1 is SGHDT and CDR2 YYEEEE. DNA of the CDR3: TGTGCCAGCAGCTTGGTGGGCGGGAACAATGAGCAGTTCTTC. Encoded protein: CASSLVGGNNEQFF.

This clone was seen just once. The CDR3 DNA reads TGTGCCAGCAGCGCAGGGGGAAGATCTGGAAACACCATATATTTT. Residues: CASSAGGRSGNTIYF. The chain employs TRBV7-9 and TRBJ1-3, with 7 bases matching TRBD1. The ends lost 5 bases at V and 1 base at J; junction bases unmatched: 5. Germline-derived CDR1 and CDR2 are SEHNR and FQNEAQ (reference sequence). This CDR3 contains 15 residues. The variable domain in full, with the rest retrieved from reference TRBV7-9 and TRBJ1-3, is DTGVSQNPRHKITKRGQNVTFRCDPISEHNRLYWYRQTLGQGPEFLTYFQNEAQLEKSRLLSDRFSAERPKGSFSTLEIQRTEQGDSAMYLCASSAGGRSGNTIYFGEGSWLTVV.

The chain uses TRBV5-4 and TRBJ2-7; 12 nucleotides line up with TRBD2. This CDR3 has 14 residues. The V gene end was trimmed by 4 bases and the J gene end by 4 bases; junction bases not matched to a gene: 3. CDR1 and CDR2 (germline): SGHNT, YYREEE (reference sequence). This CDR3 is CASSQTSGSYEQYF. The CDR3 nucleotides read TGTGCCAGCAGCCAGACTAGCGGGAGTTACGAGCAGTACTTC.

This clone was counted only a few times. J is TRBJ2-2 and V is TRBV7-3, with TRBD1 matching 9 bases. Germline trimming cut 5 bases from V and 4 bases from J; bases unmatched to any gene: 5. Per germline, CDR1 SGHTA and CDR2 FQGTGA. CDR3 length: 15 residues. In nucleotides, the CDR3 is TGTGCCAGCAGCCAAGGGACAGGGAGCACCGGGGAGCTGTTTTTT. It specifies CASSQGTGSTGELFF.

Note on this clone: An end of the junction differs from the germline gene, which may be a read error. The chain couples TRBV7-9 to TRBJ2-7; the match to TRBD1 covers 8 bases. This CDR3 has 12 residues. Germline V lookup: CDR1 SEHNR, CDR2 FQNEAQ (reference sequence). CDR3 sequence (DNA): TGTTCCAGCAGCTTGACAGGGGACGAGCAGTACTTC. Protein sequence: CSSSLTGDEQYF.

This clone has more than one count but fewer than ten. This chain links TRBV7-8 with TRBJ2-7; tentatively, D is TRBD1 (6 bases). Trimming removed 5 bases at V and 7 bases at J, with 15 bases between. Germline CDR1 is SGHVS and CDR2 is FQNEAQ. The CDR3 is 13 residues long. The CDR3 loop is CASSQGTAVEQYF. The CDR3 coding sequence is TGTGCCAGCAGCCAGGGGACGGCGGTGGAGCAGTACTTC.

This chain connects TRBV19 to TRBJ1-1; possible D gene TRBD1, 6 bases. Deletions cut 6 bases from V and 5 bases from J, with 16 bases between. The CDR3 consists of 14 residues. Germline lookup yields CDR1 LNHDA and CDR2 SQIVND (reference sequence). The CDR3 spells CASRRGGGMTEAFF. CDR3 nucleotide sequence: TGTGCCAGTAGGAGAGGGGGAGGGATGACTGAAGCTTTCTTT.

The chain links TRBV9 to TRBJ2-7, with D perhaps matching TRBD2 (6 bases). The CDR3 totals 15 residues. Trimming pared 0 bases from V and 5 bases from J, leaving 15 bases between. The germline V gene has CDR1 SGDLS and CDR2 YYNGEE. CDR3 DNA: TGTGCCAGCAGCGTAGGTAGCGGATTTCCCAACGAGCAGTACTTC. Amino acids: CASSVGSGFPNEQYF.

Of note for this clone: The junction differs from germline at one of its ends, possibly a read error. The chain links TRBV11-2 to TRBJ2-7, with 8 positions matching TRBD2. Germline V lookup: CDR1 SGHAT, CDR2 FQNNGV. The CDR3 is 17 amino acids. The CDR3 protein is CASSLEGAGGYSYEQYF. CDR3 DNA: TGTGCCAGCAGTTTAGAAGGGGCGGGAGGTTATTCCTACGAGCAGTACTTC.

The V and J genes are TRBV30 and TRBJ1-1, with 8 bases that match TRBD1. The V gene's germline CDR1 is GTSNPN and CDR2 SVGIG (reference sequence). The CDR3 extends over 14 amino acids. V was clipped by 2 bases and J by 5 bases; unmatched bases: 7. The CDR3 loop is CAWSFGQGTTEAFF. Here the CDR3 DNA reads TGTGCCTGGAGTTTTGGACAGGGAACGACTGAAGCTTTCTTT.

The chain carries TRBV2 and TRBJ2-3; 10 nucleotides align to TRBD2. Trimming cost V 2 bases and J 6 bases; bases outside gene matches: 8. CDR3 size: 16 residues. Germline loops: CDR1 SNHLY, CDR2 FYNNEI. The CDR3, as DNA: TGTGCCAGCAGTGAAAGGCTAGCGGGGGATTGGGATACGCAGTATTTT. Translation: CASSERLAGDWDTQYF.

Only a few counts were recorded for this clone. CDR3 coding DNA: TGTGCCGTCTTGCCAGACAGGGGGAATGTAAAGCAGTACTTC. This sequence encodes CAVLPDRGNVKQYF. This sequence joins TRBV6-5 and TRBJ2-7; 9 nucleotides agree with TRBD1. V lost 11 bases to trimming and J lost 8 bases; unmatched junction nucleotides: 16. The CDR3 loop spans 14 amino acids. Germline values: CDR1 MNHEY, CDR2 SVGAGI.